Included here is one T cell receptor beta chain sequence, with context. Its antigen is still unknown. The record has no base qualities; no much larger clone is one base away. This sample stems from a study of cytomegalovirus exposure and HLA in healthy donors (dated by TCRdb to the late 2010s). About the investigation overall: An earlier analysis of roughly 610 of the donors reported approximately 280 Gb of sequence data and 117 million unique TCR beta sequences obtained from around 180 million T cells. In the later analysis, no new phenotypic data were used to find candidate immune exposures; instead, reliance was placed on TCR beta sequences and their occurrence across donors. The genetic ancestry cluster associated with self-reported Caucasian donors included roughly 84% of the roughly 400 genotyped donors. In addition to the first cohort of 650 to 750 subjects, a separate validation cohort of approximately 120 different subjects was used. Class I and class II HLA loci were covered by the typing at four-digit resolution. Among around 400 genotyped donors of the cohort, an average of approximately 250,000 unique TCR beta nucleotide sequences were sequenced per donor, around 20% of them non-productive. An early release covering roughly 580 HLA-typed donors comprised about 300 gigabases of sequencing data and around 80 million unique TCR sequences. A later genetic analysis took genome-wide SNP genotypes for about 55% of the 666 donors and used that subset as a discovery cohort. The study combined high-throughput TCR immunosequencing, statistical association of individual TCRs with disease status, and machine learning to predict cytomegalovirus infection status. The number of typed donors differed by locus: about 620-640 for A, B, C, DRB1 and DQB1; 500 to 550 for DQA1; approximately 600 for DPA1; and some 430 for DPB1. Four or five DR-DQ haplotypes were handled as single units for association and clustering because linkage in the cohort was strong. Donor age, sex, ethnicity and CMV serostatus were compiled alongside the repertoire data. The study was designed to test whether signatures of past pathogen exposure could be identified by cataloging public T cell receptors. An earlier analysis of 450 to 750 of the donors used high-throughput TCR beta sequencing to judge whether each TCR beta V gene segment behaved as functional or pseudogenic. All discovery cohort repertoires had been generated using a single sequencing platform. To study patterns of TCR occurrence, a later analysis re-analyzed previously published TCR beta repertoires from 550 to 800 donors and added high-resolution HLA genotyping. The study used immunosequencing to profile the T cell repertoires of several hundred subjects and linked those repertoires to cytomegalovirus serostatus. Points the paper makes about the study in general: In the study, around 150 TCR beta chains were listed as associated with cytomegalovirus. Most TCR sequences were observed very rarely across donors, whereas some public TCRs were present in many individuals. In an earlier analysis of around 500 of the donors, most TCR beta V segments appeared in productive rearrangements about 87% or about 30% of the time, broadly matching IMGT annotations. Compared with the approximately 720-donor mean, donors in an Asian-associated ancestry cluster had fewer N-insertions in productive TCRs, according to a later genetic analysis. Only TCR beta chains were sequenced in this cohort, and the absence of alpha or paired-chain data limited detectable features. In a later analysis, HLA-associated TCR beta chains were found to be more clonally expanded and to have lower generation probabilities than equally common non-associated chains. Because some donors lacked HLA typing at each locus, the association tests relied only on the typed subset. According to a later analysis, TCR association rates differed among HLA loci, with DRB1 alleles showing the most associated TCRs and HLA-C alleles showing the fewest. Immune exposure information for the cohort was limited to CMV serostatus. Sequencing depth was assumed to be roughly uniform across donors in the presence/absence analyses, though that assumption may not hold. According to a later analysis, parvovirus B19, influenza, CMV and Epstein-Barr virus appeared linked to several top co-occurrence clusters. A few of the identified cytomegalovirus-associated TCR beta chains were confirmed in vitro to be specific for cytomegalovirus antigens. In a later analysis, most CMV-associated TCR beta chains were found to appear HLA-restricted, with HLA associations seemingly driven largely by CMV exposure. Because counts were too low, about 15 rarely observed V segments, including chromosome 9 orphons, were left out of the earlier analysis of roughly 600 of the donors. The authors suggested that the approach could potentially be extended to other disease states and immunological phenotypes. Linkage disequilibrium might explain the correlated functional status among segregating V segments, but an unknown experimental factor could not be excluded. A group of highly shared sequence variants was considered likely to be a technical artifact of the sequencing pipeline. A further reported finding was that TCR beta sequences accurately predicted the HLA-A and HLA-B alleles for most subjects in the first cohort. Cytomegalovirus status was reported to be diagnosed by the classifier with high specificity and sensitivity in both the original and validation cohorts. When HLA alleles, especially DR and DQ, strongly co-occurred, TCR associations were difficult to assign to individual alleles. At a false discovery rate of 0.05, a later analysis linked under 20,000 TCR beta sequences to specific HLA alleles. V-gene and J-gene trimming of TCR beta chains was associated with a missense DCLRE1C variant in a later genetic analysis, and the association was replicated in an independent cohort.

The cohort comprised 710 or so healthy bone marrow donors. All cohort members were sampled while nominally healthy, although unrecorded immune exposures were likely present. The donor tested CMV seropositive and was one of the 289 seropositive cohort members. A peripheral blood sample was collected from each donor, and TCR beta sequencing was performed on peripheral blood mononuclear cells. Genomic DNA was extracted from the blood cell samples with the Qiagen DNeasy Blood Extraction Kit. The method was the immunoSEQ multiplex PCR assay. For the multiplex PCR, a mixture combining 60 forward primers for TCR Vbeta segments and 13 reverse primers for TCR Jbeta segments was used. The CDR3 region of rearranged TCR beta genes was amplified from genomic DNA with a multiplex PCR assay. The Illumina HiSeq System was used to sequence the amplified TCR beta libraries as 87-base-pair reads. The paper's processing steps were these. A later analysis tallied 75 million to 85 million unique TCR beta chains across the 550 to 850 repertoires, and around 10 million of those chains were shared by two or more donors. To remove PCR and sequencing errors, raw reads were error-corrected and collapsed into unique sequences using a nearest-neighbor algorithm that merged closely related sequences. Alignment of CDR3 sequences to IMGT reference sequences was used to assign V, D and J gene segments. For a sequence to be retained, at least a six-nucleotide match to both a V gene segment and a J gene segment was required. A rearrangement was called productive if the CDR3 had no stop codons and remained in frame with V and J, and every other rearrangement was called non-productive. Following IMGT convention, CDR3 was defined as the stretch from the second conserved V-encoded cysteine up to the conserved J-encoded phenylalanine. In an earlier analysis of roughly 610 of the donors, sequences lacking an unambiguous match to a single V gene segment were excluded. An earlier analysis of just under 600 of the donors called V segments functional above 56.7% productive rearrangements and segregating when the between-donor standard deviation exceeded 5%. A statistical classification framework was built to diagnose cytomegalovirus status from the catalog of TCR beta chain sequences. V and J gene assignment, in a later analysis, came from comparing TCR nucleotide sequences with IMGT/GENE-DB human TR gene sequences. The TCRdist pipeline was used in a later analysis to assign CDR3 sequences and most-parsimonious VDJ recombination scenarios. A later analysis defined each TCR beta chain by its CDR3 amino acid sequence plus V-gene family, and excluded reads lacking a unique V-gene family. To address suspected cross-contamination and a sequencing artifact, a later analysis removed over 500 highly shared, low-generation-probability nucleotide sequences. For each public chain, a later analysis derived a clonal expansion index from normalized ranks of inferred template counts within each repertoire. In a later analysis, generation probabilities were computed with a VDJ recombination model fitted to out-of-frame rearrangements, and the resulting probabilities were checked against IGoR. In a later analysis, TCR-TCR, TCR-HLA and TCR-CMV co-occurrence was scored with hypergeometric tests, and a repertoire-size bias correction was applied to TCR pairs. A later analysis estimated false discovery rates by permuting HLA or CMV assignments 20 times. A later analysis grouped co-occurring TCRs with DBSCAN, adding TCRdist sequence similarity when clustering within HLA-allele-positive subsets. For co-occurrence clustering, repertoires with fewer than 30,000 or more than 120,000 public chains were excluded, along with four to six repertoires with anomalous nucleotide sharing. The source is immuneACCESS, and TCRdb retained only in-frame sequences with V and J called. Part of the clones is not carried over; for the studies checked, unresolved V genes explain less than half of this, and the remainder is unexplained. V, J and clone size were drawn from that table, and D and trimming were deduced from the DNA. The sample table records around 72,000 clones; over 50% of these occur just once. The ten top clones hold less than 25% of the sample.

This sequence originates from a man aged 35 to 55 in good health and CMV-seropositive. Sequences were obtained from PBMCs.

CDR3 protein: CASSFYRENNEQFF. The bases are TGTGCCAGCAGCTTTTACAGGGAGAACAATGAGCAGTTCTTC. The rearrangement joined TRBV7-2 to TRBJ2-1, with TRBD1 as a weak D call on 6 bases. CDR1 and CDR2 are drawn from the germline V gene: SGHTA, FQGNSA. The CDR3 sequence holds 14 residues, the cysteine and phenylalanine included. Only the CDR3 DNA stays, 42 bases, in frame from base 1. V sheds 3 bases and J sheds 5 bases, leaving 11 bases between their ends.